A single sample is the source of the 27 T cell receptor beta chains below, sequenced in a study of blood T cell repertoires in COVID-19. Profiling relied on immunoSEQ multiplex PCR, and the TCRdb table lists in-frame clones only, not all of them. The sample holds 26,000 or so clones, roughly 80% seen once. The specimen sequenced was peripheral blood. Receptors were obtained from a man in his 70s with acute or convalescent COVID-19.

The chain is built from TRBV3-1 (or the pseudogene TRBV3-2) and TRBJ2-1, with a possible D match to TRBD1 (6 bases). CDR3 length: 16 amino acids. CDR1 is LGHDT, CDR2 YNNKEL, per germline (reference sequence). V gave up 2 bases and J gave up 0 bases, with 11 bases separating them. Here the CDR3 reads CASSQSYRDSYNEQFF. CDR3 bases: TGTGCCAGCAGCCAATCGTACAGGGACTCCTACAATGAGCAGTTCTTC.

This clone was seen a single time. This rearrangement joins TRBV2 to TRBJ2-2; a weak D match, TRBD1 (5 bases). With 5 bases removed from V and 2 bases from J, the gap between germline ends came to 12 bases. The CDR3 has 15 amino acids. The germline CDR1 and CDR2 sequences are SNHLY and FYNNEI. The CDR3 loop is CASSPRTRNTGELFF. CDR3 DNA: TGTGCCAGCAGTCCCAGGACAAGAAACACCGGGGAGCTGTTTTTT. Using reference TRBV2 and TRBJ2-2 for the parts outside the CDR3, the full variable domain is EPEVTQTPSHQVTQMGQEVILRCVPISNHLYFYWYRQILGQKVEFLVSFYNNEISEKSEIFDDQFSVERPDGSNFTLKIRSTKLEDSAMYFCASSPRTRNTGELFFGEGSRLTVL.

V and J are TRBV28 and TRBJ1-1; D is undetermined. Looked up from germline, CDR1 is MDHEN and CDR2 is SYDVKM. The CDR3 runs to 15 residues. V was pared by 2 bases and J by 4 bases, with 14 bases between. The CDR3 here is CASSLSGRPSTEAFF. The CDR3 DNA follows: TGTGCCAGCAGTTTAAGCGGGCGGCCGAGCACTGAAGCTTTCTTT. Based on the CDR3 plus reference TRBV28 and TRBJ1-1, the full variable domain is DVKVTQSSRYLVKRTGEKVFLECVQDMDHENMFWYRQDPGLGLRLIYFSYDVKMKEKGDIPEGYSVSREKKERFSLILESASTNQTSMYLCASSLSGRPSTEAFFGQGTRLTVV.

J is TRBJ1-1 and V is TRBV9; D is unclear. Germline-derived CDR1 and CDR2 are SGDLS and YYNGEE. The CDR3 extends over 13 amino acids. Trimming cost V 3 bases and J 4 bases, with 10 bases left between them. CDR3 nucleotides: TGTGCCAGCAGCGGGCCTCGGGGCACTGAAGCTTTCTTT. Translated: CASSGPRGTEAFF. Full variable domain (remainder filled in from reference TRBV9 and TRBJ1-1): DSGVTQTPKHLITATGQRVTLRCSPRSGDLSVYWYQQSLDQGLQFLIQYYNGEERAKGNILERFSAQQFPDLHSELNLSSLELGDSALYFCASSGPRGTEAFFGQGTRLTVV.

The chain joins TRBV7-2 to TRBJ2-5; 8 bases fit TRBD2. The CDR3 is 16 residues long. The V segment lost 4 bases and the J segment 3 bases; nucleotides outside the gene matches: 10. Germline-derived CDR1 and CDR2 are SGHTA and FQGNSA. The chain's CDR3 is CASSYNGGAIKETQYF. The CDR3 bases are TGTGCCAGCAGCTACAACGGGGGGGCTATCAAAGAGACCCAGTACTTC.

CDR3 amino acids: CASSQETSRNEKLFF. CDR3 nucleotide sequence: TGCGCCAGCAGCCAAGAAACTAGCCGTAATGAAAAACTGTTTTTT. The rearrangement links TRBV4-1 to TRBJ1-4; no reliable D call. Germline loops: CDR1 MGHRA, CDR2 YSYEKL. Trimming pared 0 bases from V and 4 bases from J, leaving 9 bases between. The CDR3 is 15 residues long.

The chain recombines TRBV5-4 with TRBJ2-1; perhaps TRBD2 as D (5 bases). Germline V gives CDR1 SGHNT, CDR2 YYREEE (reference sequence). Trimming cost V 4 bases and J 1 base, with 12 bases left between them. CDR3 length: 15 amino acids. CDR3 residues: CASSPEGKSYNEQFF. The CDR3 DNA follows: TGTGCCAGCAGCCCCGAGGGTAAATCCTACAATGAGCAGTTCTTC.

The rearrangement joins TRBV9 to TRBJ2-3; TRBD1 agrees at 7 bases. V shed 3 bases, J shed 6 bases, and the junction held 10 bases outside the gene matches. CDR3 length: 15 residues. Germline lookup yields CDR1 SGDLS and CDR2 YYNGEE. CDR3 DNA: TGTGCCAGCAGCGCAGATGGCAGGGGGTATGATACGCAGTATTTT. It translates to CASSADGRGYDTQYF.

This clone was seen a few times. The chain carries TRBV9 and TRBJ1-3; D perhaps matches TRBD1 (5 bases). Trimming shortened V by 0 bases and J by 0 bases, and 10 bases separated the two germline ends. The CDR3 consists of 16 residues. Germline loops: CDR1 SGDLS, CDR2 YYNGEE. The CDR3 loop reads CASSVDGGFSGNTIYF. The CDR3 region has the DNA TGTGCCAGCAGCGTAGACGGGGGATTCTCTGGAAACACCATATATTTT.

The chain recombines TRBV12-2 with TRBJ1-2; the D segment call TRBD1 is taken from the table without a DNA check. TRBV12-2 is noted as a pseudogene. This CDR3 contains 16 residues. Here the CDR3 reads CASRPGLGKEAGGYTF. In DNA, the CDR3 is TGTGCAAGTCGCCCCGGTTTAGGGAAAGAGGCAGGGGGCTACACCTTC.

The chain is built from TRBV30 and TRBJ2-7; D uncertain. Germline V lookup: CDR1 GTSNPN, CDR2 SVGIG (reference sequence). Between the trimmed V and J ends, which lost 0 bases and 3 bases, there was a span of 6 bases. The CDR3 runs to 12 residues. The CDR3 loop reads CAWSVTGYEQYF. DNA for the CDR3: TGTGCCTGGAGTGTAACCGGCTACGAGCAGTACTTC.

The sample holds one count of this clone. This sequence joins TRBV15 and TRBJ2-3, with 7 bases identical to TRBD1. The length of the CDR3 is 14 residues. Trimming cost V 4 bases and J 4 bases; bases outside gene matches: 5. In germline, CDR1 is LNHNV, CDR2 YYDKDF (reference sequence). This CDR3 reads CATSIGGASDTQYF. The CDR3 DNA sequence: TGTGCCACCAGCATAGGGGGCGCGTCAGATACGCAGTATTTT.

The CDR3 region has the DNA TGTGCCAGCAGCCGGCCTGGGCGGGGTCGAGCTGAAGCTTTCTTT. Translated, it gives CASSRPGRGRAEAFF. The chain combines TRBV7-2 with TRBJ1-1; D remains unclear. CDR3 length: 15 residues. V lost 5 bases and J lost 6, with 19 bases in between. CDR1 SGHTA and CDR2 FQGNSA come from the germline V gene. Looking up the rest from reference TRBV7-2 and TRBJ1-1 gives the full variable domain: GAGVSQSPSNKVTEKGKDVELRCDPISGHTALYWYRQSLGQGLEFLIYFQGNSAPDKSGLPSDRFSAERTGGSVSTLTIQRTQQEDSAVYLCASSRPGRGRAEAFFGQGTRLTVV.

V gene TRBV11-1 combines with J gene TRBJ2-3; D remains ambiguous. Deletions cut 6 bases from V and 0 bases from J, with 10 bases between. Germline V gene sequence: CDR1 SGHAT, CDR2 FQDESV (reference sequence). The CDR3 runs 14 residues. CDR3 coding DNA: TGTGCCAGCAGTCTAGGTCCAAGCACAGATACGCAGTATTTT. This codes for CASSLGPSTDTQYF.

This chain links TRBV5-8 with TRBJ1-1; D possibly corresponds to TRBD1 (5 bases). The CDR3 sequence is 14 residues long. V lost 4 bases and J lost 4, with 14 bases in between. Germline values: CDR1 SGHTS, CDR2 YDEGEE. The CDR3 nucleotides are TGTGCCAGCAGCACAACCCAAAGGGGCACTGAAGCTTTCTTT. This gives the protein CASSTTQRGTEAFF. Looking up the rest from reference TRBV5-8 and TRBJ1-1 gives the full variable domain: EAGVTQSPTHLIKTRGQQATLRCSPISGHTSVYWYQQALGLGLQFLLWYDEGEERNRGNFPPRFSGRQFPNYSSELNVNALELEDSALYLCASSTTQRGTEAFFGQGTRLTVV.

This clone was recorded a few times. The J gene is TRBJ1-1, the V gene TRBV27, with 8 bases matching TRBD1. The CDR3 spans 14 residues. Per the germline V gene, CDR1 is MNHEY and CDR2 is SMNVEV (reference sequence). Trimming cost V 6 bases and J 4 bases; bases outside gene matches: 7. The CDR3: CASRAGGAVTEAFF. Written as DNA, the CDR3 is TGTGCCAGCAGGGCAGGGGGCGCGGTCACTGAAGCTTTCTTT.

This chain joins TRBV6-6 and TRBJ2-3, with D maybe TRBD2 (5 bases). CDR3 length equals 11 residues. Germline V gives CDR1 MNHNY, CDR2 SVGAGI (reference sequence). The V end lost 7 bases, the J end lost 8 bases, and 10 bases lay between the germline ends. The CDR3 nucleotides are TGTGCCAGCACCTCCGAGGGTACGCAGTATTTT. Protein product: CASTSEGTQYF.

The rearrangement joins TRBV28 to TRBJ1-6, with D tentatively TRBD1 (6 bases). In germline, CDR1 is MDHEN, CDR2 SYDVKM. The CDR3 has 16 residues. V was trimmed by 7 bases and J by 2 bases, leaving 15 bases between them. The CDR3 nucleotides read TGTGCCAGCACGGGGGGGGCGCCACCCTATAATTCACCCCTCCACTTT. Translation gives CASTGGAPPYNSPLHF.

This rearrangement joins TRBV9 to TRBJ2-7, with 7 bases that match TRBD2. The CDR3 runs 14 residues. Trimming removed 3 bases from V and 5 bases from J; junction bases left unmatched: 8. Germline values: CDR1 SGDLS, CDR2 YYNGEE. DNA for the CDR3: TGTGCCAGCAGCGACCTTGGGAGGGCCGACGAGCAGTACTTC. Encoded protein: CASSDLGRADEQYF.

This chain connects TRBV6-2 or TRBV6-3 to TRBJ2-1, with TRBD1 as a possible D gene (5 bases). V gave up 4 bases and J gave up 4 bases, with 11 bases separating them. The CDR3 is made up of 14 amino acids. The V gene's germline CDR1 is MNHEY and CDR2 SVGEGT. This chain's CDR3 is CASSSGARYNEQFF. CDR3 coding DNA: TGTGCCAGCAGTTCTGGGGCCAGGTACAATGAGCAGTTCTTC.

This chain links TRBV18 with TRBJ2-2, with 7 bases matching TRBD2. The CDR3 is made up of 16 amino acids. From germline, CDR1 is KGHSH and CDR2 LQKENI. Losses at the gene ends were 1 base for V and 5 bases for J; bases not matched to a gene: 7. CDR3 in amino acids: CASSPRRDYRTGELFF. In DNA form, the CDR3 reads TGTGCCAGCTCACCACGGCGGGACTACCGAACCGGGGAGCTGTTTTTT.

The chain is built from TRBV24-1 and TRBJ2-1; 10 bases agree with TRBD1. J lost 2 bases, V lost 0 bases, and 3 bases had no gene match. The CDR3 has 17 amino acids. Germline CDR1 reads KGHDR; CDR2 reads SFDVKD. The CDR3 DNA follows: TGTGCCACCAGTGATTTGAGAGGACAGGGGGCCTACAATGAGCAGTTCTTC. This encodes CATSDLRGQGAYNEQFF.

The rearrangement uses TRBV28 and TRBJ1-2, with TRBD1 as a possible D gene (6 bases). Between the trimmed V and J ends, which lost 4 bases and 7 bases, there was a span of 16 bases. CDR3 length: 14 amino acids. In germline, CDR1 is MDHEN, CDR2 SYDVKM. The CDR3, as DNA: TGTGCCAGCAGTTCTTCACAGGGAGCAGGTGGCTACACCTTC. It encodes CASSSSQGAGGYTF.

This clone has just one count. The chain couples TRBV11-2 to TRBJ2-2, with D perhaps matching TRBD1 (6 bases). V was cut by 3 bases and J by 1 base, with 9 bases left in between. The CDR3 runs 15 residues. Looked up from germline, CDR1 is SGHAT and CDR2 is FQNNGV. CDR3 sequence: CASSFQTGNTGELFF. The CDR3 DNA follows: TGTGCCAGCAGCTTTCAGACAGGGAACACCGGGGAGCTGTTTTTT.

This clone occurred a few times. CDR3 sequence (DNA): TGTGCCAGCAGTACGGGACAACCTGGCTACACCTTC. It specifies CASSTGQPGYTF. The genes are TRBV6-2 or TRBV6-3 and TRBJ1-2; a weak D match, TRBD1 (6 bases). The germline V gene has CDR1 MNHEY and CDR2 SVGEGT. V was shortened by 5 bases and J by 7 bases, with 11 bases between the two germline ends. The CDR3 length is 12 residues.

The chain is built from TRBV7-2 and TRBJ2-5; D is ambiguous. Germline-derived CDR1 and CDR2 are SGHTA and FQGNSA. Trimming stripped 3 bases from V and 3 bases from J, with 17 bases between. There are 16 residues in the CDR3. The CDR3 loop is CASSFGSTPGEETQYF. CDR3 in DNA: TGTGCCAGCAGCTTTGGTTCGACTCCTGGAGAAGAGACCCAGTACTTC.

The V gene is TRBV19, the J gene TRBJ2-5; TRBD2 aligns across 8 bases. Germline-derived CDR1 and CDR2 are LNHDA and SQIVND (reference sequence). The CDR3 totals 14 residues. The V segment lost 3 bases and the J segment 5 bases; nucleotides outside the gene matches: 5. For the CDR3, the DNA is TGTGCCAGTAGTATCGGGACGGGAGGGGAGACCCAGTACTTC. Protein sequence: CASSIGTGGETQYF.